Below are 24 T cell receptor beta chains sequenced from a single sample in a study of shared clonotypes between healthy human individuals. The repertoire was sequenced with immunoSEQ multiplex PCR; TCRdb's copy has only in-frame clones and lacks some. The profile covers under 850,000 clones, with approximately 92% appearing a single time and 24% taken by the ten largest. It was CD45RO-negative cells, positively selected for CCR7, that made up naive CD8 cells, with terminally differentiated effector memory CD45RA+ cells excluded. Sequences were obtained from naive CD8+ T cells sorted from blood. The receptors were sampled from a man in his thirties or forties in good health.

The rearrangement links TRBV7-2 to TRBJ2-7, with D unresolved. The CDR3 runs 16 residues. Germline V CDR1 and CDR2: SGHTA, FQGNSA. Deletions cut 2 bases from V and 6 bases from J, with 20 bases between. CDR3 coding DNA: TGTGCCAGCAGCTTACGGACCCAACGGGTATTCCGCGAGCAGTACTTC. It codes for CASSLRTQRVFREQYF.

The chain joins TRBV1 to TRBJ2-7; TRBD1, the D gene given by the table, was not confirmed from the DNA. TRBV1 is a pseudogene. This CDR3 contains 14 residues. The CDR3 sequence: CTSSPETGSYEQYF. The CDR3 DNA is TGCACCAGCAGTCCGGAAACAGGGTCCTACGAGCAGTACTTC.

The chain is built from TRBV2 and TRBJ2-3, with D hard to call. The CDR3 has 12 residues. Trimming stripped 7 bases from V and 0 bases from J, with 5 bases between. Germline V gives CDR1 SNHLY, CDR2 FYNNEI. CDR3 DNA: TGTGCCAGCATTGGTAGCACAGATACGCAGTATTTT. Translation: CASIGSTDTQYF. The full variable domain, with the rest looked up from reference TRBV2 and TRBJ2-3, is EPEVTQTPSHQVTQMGQEVILRCVPISNHLYFYWYRQILGQKVEFLVSFYNNEISEKSEIFDDQFSVERPDGSNFTLKIRSTKLEDSAMYFCASIGSTDTQYFGPGTRLTVL.

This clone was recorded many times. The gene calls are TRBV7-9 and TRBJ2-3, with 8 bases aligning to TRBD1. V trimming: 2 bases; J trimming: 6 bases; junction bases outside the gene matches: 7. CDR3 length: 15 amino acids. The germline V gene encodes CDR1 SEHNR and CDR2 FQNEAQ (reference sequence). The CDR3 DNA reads TGTGCCAGCAGCTTATTGGGACAGGATCCGGATACGCAGTATTTT. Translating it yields CASSLLGQDPDTQYF.

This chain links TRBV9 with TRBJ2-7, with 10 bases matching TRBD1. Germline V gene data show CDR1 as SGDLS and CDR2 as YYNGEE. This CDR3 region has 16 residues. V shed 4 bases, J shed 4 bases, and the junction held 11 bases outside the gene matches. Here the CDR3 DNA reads TGTGCCAGCAGCCAAAGCCCGGGACAGGGGCCTTACGAGCAGTACTTC. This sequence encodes CASSQSPGQGPYEQYF.

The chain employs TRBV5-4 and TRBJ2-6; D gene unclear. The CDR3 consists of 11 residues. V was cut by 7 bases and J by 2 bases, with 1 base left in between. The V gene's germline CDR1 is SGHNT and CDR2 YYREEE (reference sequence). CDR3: CASAGANVLTF. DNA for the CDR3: TGTGCCAGCGCTGGGGCCAACGTCCTGACTTTC.

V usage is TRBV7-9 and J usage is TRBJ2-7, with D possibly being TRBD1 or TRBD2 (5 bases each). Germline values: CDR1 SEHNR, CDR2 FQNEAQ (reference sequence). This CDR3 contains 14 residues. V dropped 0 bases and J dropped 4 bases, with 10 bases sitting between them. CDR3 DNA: TGTGCCAGCAGCTTAGCGGGACGCACATACGAGCAGTACTTC. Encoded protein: CASSLAGRTYEQYF.

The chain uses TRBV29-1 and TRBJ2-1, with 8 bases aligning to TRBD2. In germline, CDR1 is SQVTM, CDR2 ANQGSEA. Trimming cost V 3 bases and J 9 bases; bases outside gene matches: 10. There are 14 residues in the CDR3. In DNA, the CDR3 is TGCAGCGTTGAGGCTAGCGGGTTGATTAGTGAGCAGTTCTTC. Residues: CSVEASGLISEQFF.

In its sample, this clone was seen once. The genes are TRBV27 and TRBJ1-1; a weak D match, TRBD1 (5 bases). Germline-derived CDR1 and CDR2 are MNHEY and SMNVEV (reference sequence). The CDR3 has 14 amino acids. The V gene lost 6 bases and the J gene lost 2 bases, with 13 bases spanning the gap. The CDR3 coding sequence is TGTGCCAGCAGCCCCCCGGGACCTAACACTGAAGCTTTCTTT. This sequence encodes CASSPPGPNTEAFF.

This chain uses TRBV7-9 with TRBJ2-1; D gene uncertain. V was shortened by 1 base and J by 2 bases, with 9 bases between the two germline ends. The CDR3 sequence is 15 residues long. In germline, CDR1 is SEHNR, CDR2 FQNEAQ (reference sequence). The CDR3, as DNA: TGTGCCAGCAGCTTAGTTCTGGGAACCTACAATGAGCAGTTCTTC. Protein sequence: CASSLVLGTYNEQFF.

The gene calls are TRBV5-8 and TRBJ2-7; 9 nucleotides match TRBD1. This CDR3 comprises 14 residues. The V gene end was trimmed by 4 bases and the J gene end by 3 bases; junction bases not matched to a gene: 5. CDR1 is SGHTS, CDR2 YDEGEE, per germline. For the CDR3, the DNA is TGTGCCAGCAGCCCCGGGACAGGGTACTACGAGCAGTACTTC. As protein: CASSPGTGYYEQYF.

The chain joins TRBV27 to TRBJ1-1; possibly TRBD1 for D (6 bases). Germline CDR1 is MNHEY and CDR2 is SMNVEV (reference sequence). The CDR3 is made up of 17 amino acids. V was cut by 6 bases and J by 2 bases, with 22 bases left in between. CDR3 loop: CASRTGTGSRLNTEAFF. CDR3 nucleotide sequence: TGTGCCAGCAGAACCGGAACAGGGAGCCGACTCAACACTGAAGCTTTCTTT.

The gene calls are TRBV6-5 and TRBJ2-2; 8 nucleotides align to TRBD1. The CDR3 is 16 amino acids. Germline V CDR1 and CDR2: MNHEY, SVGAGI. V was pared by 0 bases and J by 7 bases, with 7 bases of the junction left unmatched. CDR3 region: CASSYSTTGVGGELFF. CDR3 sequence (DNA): TGTGCCAGCAGTTACTCGACGACAGGGGTTGGCGGGGAGCTGTTTTTT.

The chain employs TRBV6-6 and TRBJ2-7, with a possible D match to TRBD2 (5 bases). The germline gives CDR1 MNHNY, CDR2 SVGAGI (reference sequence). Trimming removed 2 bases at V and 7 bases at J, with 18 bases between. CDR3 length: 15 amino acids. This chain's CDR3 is CASSYDRELSGEQYF. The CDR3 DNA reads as TGTGCCAGCAGTTACGATCGGGAACTCTCGGGGGAGCAGTACTTC.

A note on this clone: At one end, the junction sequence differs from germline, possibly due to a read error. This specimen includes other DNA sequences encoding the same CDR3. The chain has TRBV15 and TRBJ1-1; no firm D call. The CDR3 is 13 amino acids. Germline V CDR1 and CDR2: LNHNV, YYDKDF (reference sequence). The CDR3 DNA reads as TGCGCCACCAGCAGAGGCCGGGTCGATGAAGCTTTCTTT. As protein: CATSRGRVDEAFF.

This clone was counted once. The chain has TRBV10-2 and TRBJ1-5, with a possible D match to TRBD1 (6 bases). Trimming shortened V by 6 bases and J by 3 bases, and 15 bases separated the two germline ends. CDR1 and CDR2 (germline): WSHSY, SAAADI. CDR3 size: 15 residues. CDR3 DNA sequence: TGCGCCAGCAGGAAGGACAGCATGACCAATCAGCCCCAGCATTTT. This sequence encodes CASRKDSMTNQPQHF.

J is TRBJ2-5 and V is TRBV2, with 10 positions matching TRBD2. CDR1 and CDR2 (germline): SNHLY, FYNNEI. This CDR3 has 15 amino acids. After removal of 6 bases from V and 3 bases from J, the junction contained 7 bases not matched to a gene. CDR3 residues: CASRALLAGEETQYF. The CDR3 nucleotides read TGTGCCAGCAGAGCCCTTCTAGCGGGAGAAGAGACCCAGTACTTC.

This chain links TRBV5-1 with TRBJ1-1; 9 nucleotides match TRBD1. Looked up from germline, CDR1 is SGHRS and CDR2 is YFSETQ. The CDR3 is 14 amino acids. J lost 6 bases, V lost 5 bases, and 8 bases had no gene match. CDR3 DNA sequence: TGCGCCAGCAGAATCGGACAGGGGTTTCCTGAAGCTTTCTTT. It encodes CASRIGQGFPEAFF.

CDR3 sequence reads: CSVVGQGVDEQYF. The CDR3 nucleotides are TGCAGCGTTGTCGGGCAGGGTGTTGACGAGCAGTACTTC. This chain links TRBV29-1 with TRBJ2-7; tentative D call: TRBD1 (5 bases). CDR3 length: 13 amino acids. Trimming took off 4 bases at V and 5 bases at J, with 15 bases between the two ends. Germline-derived CDR1 and CDR2 are SQVTM and ANQGSEA.

The CDR3 sequence is CASSFQAGQVSYEQYF. CDR3 sequence (DNA): TGTGCCAGCAGTTTCCAGGCCGGACAGGTGTCCTACGAGCAGTACTTC. The chain is built from TRBV28 and TRBJ2-7; 7 bases are a match to TRBD1. CDR1 and CDR2 (germline): MDHEN, SYDVKM. This CDR3 is built from 16 residues. V dropped 3 bases and J dropped 1; count of bases not matched to a gene: 9.

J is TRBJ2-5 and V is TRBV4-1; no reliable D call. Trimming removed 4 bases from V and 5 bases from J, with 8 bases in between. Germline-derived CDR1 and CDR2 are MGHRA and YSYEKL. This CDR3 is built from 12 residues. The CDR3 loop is CASSPSLETQYF. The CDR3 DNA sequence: TGCGCCAGCAGCCCCTCTCTCGAGACCCAGTACTTC.

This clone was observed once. The CDR3 DNA reads as TGTGCCAGCAGCCTCACAGGGGGCGCTGGGGCCAACGTCCTGACTTTC. This translates into CASSLTGGAGANVLTF. The V and J genes are TRBV9 and TRBJ2-6, with 9 bases matching TRBD1. CDR1 and CDR2 (germline): SGDLS, YYNGEE. The junction had 4 bases not matched to a gene; V was cut back by 4 bases and J by 2 bases. This CDR3 is built from 16 residues.

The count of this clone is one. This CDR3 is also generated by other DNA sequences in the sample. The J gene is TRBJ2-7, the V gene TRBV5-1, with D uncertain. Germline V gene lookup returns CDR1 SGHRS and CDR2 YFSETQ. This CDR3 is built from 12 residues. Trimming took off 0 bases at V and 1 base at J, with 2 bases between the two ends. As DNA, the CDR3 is TGCGCCAGCAGCTTGGCTTCCTACGAGCAGTACTTC. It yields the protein CASSLASYEQYF. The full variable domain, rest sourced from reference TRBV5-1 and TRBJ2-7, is KAGVTQTPRYLIKTRGQQVTLSCSPISGHRSVSWYQQTPGQGLQFLFEYFSETQRNKGNFPGRFSGRQFSNSRSEMNVSTLELGDSALYLCASSLASYEQYFGPGTRLTVT.

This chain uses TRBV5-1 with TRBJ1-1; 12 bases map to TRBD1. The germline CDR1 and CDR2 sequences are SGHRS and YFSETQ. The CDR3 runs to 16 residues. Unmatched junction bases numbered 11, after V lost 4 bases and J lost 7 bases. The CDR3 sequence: CASSTGTGGLYVEAFF. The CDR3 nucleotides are TGCGCCAGCAGCACCGGGACAGGGGGCCTCTACGTTGAAGCTTTCTTT.